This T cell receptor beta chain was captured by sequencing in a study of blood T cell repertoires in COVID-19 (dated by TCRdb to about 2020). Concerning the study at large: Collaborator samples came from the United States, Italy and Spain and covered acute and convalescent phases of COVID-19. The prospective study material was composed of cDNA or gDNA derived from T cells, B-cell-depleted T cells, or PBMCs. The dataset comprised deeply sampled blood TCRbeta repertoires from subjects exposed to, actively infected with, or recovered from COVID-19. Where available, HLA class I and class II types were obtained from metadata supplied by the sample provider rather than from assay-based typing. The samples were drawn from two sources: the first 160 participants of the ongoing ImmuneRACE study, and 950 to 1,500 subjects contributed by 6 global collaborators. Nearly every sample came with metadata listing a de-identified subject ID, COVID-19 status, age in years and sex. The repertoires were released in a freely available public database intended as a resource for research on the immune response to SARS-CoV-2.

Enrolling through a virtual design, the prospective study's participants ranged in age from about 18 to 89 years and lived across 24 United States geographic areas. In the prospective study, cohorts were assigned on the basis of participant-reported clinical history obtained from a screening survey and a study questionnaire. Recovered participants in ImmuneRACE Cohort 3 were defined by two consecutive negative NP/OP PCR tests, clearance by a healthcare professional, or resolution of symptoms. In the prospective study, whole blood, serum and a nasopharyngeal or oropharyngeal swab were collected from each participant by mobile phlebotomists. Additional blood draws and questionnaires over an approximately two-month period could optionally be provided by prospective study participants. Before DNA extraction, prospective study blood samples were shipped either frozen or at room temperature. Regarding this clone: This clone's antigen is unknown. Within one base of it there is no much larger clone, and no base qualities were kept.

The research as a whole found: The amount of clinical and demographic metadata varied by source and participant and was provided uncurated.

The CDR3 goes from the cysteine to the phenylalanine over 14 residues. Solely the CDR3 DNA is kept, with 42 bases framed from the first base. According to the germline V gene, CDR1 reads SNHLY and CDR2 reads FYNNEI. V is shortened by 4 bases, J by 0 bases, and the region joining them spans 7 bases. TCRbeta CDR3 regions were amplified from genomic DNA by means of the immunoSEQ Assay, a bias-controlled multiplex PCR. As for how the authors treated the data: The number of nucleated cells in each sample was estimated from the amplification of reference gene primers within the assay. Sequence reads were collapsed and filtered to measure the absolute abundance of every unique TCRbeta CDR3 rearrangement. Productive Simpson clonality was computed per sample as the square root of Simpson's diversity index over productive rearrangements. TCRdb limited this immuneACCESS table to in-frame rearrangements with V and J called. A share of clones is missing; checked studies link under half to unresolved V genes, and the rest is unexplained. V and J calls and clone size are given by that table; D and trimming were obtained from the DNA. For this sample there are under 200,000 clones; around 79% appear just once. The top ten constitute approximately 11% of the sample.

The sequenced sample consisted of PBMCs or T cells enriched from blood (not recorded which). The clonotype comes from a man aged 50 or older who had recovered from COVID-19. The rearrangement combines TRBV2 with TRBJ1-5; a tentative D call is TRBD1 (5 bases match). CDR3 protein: CASSVRGSNQPQHF. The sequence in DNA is TGTGCCAGCAGTGTTAGGGGTAGCAATCAGCCCCAGCATTTT.